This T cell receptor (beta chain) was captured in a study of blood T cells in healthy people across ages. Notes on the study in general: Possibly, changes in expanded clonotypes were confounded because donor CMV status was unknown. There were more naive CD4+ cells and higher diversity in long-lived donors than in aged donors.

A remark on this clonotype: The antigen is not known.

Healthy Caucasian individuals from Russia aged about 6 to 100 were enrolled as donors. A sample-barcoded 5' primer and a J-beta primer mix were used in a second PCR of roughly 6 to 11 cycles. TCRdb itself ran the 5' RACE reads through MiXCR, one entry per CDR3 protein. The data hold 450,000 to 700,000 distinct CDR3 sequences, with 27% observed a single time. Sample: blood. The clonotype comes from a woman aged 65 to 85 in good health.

CDR3 in DNA: TGCGCCAGCAGCGGTGACCAACCTCGCACCAATGAGCAGTTCTTC. As protein: CASSGDQPRTNEQFF. The rearrangement links TRBV4-1 to TRBJ2-5; D is uncertain. The DNA end favors TRBJ2-1, so the J call may be wrong. The CDR3 contains 15 residues. The germline gives CDR1 MGHRA, CDR2 YSYEKL.